One sample yielded the 6 T cell receptor beta chains listed below, sequenced in a study of Ad26.COV2.S vaccination and SARS-CoV-2 variants. TCRdb's table, derived via immunoSEQ multiplex PCR, lists solely in-frame clones and lacks some. Here the sample spans 300,000 to 350,000 clones, about 86% being singletons. Treatment in this sample: some 19 received Ad26.COV2.S at low or high dose, single or two shots; about 5 received placebo; per-sample allocation not given. Samples came from day 63 after the first vaccine or placebo injection. This specimen consisted of peripheral blood, obtained in a trial of Ad26.COV2.S vaccine versus placebo. The receptors were gathered from a person between 18 and 65 years old who received the Ad26.COV2.S COVID-19 vaccine or a placebo.

This chain links TRBV27 with TRBJ1-1; D gene unclear. Germline CDR1 reads MNHEY; CDR2 reads SMNVEV (reference sequence). The CDR3 has 14 amino acids. V lost 3 bases to trimming and J lost 8 bases, with 16 bases between them. The CDR3 DNA reads as TGTGCCAGCAGTTTCCAGCGGGAGGTGGCCGAAGCTTTCTTT. As protein: CASSFQREVAEAFF.

The chain links TRBV7-9 to TRBJ1-2; D unclear. The germline V gene has CDR1 SEHNR and CDR2 FQNEAQ (reference sequence). This CDR3 has 14 amino acids. The germline V and J ends were trimmed by 5 bases and 0 bases, with 10 bases remaining between them. CDR3 sequence (DNA): TGTGCCAGCAGCCAGACATTCCCTAACTATGGCTACACCTTC. Its translation: CASSQTFPNYGYTF.

The J gene is TRBJ2-7, the V gene TRBV5-6; 8 bases agree with TRBD1. This CDR3 has 14 amino acids. J was trimmed by 4 bases and V by 3 bases; bases with no gene match: 6. Germline V lookup: CDR1 SGHDT, CDR2 YYEEEE. The CDR3 DNA reads as TGTGCCAGCAGCTCCGGGACAGGAAATTACGAGCAGTACTTC. Protein sequence: CASSSGTGNYEQYF.

The chain has TRBV4-1 and TRBJ2-1; 11 bases fit TRBD2. CDR1 and CDR2 (germline): MGHRA, YSYEKL. The CDR3 spans 16 residues. J lost 8 bases, V lost 4 bases, and 10 bases had no gene match. The CDR3 region is CASSPVAGGKIHEQFF. The CDR3 DNA sequence: TGCGCCAGCAGCCCCGTAGCGGGGGGGAAGATCCATGAGCAGTTCTTC.

The genes are TRBV11-2 and TRBJ2-7; D might be TRBD2 (6 bases). The CDR3 contains 12 residues. V was clipped by 5 bases and J by 7 bases, with 12 bases between them. The germline CDR1 and CDR2 sequences are SGHAT and FQNNGV. This chain's CDR3 is CASSPPGGEQYF. The CDR3 bases are TGTGCCAGCAGCCCCCCCGGGGGAGAGCAGTACTTC.

This clone has a single count. This chain joins TRBV9 and TRBJ2-2; maybe TRBD2 (6 bases). The V end was cut by 2 bases, the J end by 4 bases, with 12 bases between. The CDR3 sequence is 15 residues long. The germline V gene has CDR1 SGDLS and CDR2 YYNGEE. The CDR3 protein is CASSVELAGTGELFF. CDR3 sequence (DNA): TGTGCCAGCAGCGTCGAACTAGCCGGCACCGGGGAGCTGTTTTTT.